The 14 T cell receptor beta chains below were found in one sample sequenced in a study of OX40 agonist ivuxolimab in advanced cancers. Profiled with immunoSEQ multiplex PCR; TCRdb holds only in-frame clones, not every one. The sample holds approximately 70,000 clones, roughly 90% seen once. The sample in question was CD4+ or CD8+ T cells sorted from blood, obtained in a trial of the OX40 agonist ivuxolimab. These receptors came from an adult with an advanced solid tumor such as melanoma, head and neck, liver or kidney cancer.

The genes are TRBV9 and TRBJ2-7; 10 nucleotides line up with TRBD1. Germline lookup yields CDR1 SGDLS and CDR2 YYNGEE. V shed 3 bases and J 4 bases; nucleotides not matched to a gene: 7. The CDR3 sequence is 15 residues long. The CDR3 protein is CASSARQGAVYEQYF. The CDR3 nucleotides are TGTGCCAGCAGCGCCCGACAGGGGGCGGTGTACGAGCAGTACTTC.

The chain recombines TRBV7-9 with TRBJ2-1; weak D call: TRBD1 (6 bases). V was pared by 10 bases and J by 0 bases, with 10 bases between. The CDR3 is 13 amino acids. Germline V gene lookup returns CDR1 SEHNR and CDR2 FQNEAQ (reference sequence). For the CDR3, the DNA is TGTGCCACTGACAGGAGCTCCTACAATGAGCAGTTCTTC. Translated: CATDRSSYNEQFF.

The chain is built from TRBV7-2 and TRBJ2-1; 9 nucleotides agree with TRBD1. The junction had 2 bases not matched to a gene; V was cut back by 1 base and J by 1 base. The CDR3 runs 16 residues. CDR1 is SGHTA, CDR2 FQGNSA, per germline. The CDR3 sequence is CASSLEGQGSYNEQFF. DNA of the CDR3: TGTGCCAGCAGCTTAGAGGGACAGGGTTCCTACAATGAGCAGTTCTTC.

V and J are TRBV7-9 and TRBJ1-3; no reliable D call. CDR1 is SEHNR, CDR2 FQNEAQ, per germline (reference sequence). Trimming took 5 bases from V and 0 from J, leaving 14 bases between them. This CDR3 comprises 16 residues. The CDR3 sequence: CASSPQGPHSGNTIYF. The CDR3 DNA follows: TGTGCCAGCAGCCCCCAAGGCCCGCACTCTGGAAACACCATATATTTT.

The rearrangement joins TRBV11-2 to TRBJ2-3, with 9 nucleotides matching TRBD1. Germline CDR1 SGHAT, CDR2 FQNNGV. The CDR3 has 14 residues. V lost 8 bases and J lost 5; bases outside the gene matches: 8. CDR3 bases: TGTGCCAGCTCGGACAGGGGCAAGGGAGATACGCAGTATTTT. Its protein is CASSDRGKGDTQYF.

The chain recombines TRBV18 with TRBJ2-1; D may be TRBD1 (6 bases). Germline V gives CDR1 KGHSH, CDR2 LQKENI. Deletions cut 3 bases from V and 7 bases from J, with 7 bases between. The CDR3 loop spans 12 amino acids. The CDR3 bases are TGTGCCAGCTCACCTCAGGGGAATGAGCAGTTCTTC. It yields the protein CASSPQGNEQFF. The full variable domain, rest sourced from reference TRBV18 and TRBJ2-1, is NAGVMQNPRHLVRRRGQEARLRCSPMKGHSHVYWYRQLPEEGLKFMVYLQKENIIDESGMPKERFSAEFPKEGPSILRIQQVVRGDSAAYFCASSPQGNEQFFGPGTRLTVL.

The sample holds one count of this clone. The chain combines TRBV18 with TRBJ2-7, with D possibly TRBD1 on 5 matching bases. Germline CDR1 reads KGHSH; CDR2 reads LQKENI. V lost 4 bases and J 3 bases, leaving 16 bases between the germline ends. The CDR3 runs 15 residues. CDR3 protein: CASSLGVVTSYEQYF. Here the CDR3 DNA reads TGTGCCAGCTCACTAGGGGTAGTAACGAGCTACGAGCAGTACTTC.

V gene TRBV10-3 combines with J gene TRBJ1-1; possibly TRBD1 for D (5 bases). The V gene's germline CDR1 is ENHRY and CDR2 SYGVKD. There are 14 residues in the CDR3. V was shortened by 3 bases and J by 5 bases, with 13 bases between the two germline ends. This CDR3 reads CAISERGDGTEAFF. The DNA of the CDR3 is TGTGCCATCAGTGAACGAGGGGATGGGACTGAAGCTTTCTTT.

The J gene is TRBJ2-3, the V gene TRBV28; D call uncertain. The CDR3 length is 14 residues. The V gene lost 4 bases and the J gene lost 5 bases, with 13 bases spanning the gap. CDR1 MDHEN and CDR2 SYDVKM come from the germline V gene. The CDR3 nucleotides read TGTGCCAGCAGTTACTTTTCTGTGGGAGATACGCAGTATTTT. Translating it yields CASSYFSVGDTQYF.

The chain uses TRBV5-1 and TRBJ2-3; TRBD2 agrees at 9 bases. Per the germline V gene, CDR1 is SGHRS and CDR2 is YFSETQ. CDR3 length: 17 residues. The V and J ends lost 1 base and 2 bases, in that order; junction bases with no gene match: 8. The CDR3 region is CASSLQPGGGATDTQYF. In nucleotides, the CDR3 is TGCGCCAGCAGCTTGCAACCCGGCGGGGGGGCCACAGATACGCAGTATTTT.

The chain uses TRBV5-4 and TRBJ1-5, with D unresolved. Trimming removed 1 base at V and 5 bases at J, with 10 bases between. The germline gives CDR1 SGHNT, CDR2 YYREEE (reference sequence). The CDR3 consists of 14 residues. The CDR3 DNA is TGTGCCAGCAGCTTGCGGTATTCGGATCAGCCCCAGCATTTT. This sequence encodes CASSLRYSDQPQHF.

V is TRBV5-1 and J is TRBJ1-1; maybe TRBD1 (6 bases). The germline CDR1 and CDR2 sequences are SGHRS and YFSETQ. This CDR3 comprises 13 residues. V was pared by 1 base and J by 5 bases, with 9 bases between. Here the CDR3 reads CASSLTGRTEAFF. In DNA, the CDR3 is TGCGCCAGCAGCTTGACAGGGAGGACTGAAGCTTTCTTT.

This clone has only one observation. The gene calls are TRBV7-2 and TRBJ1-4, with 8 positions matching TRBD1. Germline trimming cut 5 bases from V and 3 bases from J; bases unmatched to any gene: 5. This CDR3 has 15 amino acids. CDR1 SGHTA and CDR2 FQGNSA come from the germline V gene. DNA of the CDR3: TGTGCCAGCAGCCCGGGGACAGGACCTAATGAAAAACTGTTTTTT. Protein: CASSPGTGPNEKLFF.

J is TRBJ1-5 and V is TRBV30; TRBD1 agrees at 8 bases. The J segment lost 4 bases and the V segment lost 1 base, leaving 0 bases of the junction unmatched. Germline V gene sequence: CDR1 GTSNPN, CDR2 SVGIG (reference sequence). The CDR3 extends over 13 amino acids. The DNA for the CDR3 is TGTGCCTGGAGTGGGGACAGGAATCAGCCCCAGCATTTT. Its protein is CAWSGDRNQPQHF. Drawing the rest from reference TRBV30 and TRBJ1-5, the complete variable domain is SQTIHQWPATLVQPVGSPLSLECTVEGTSNPNLYWYRQAAGRGLQLLFYSVGIGQISSEVPQNLSASRPQDRQFILSSKKLLLSDSGFYLCAWSGDRNQPQHFGDGTRLSIL.